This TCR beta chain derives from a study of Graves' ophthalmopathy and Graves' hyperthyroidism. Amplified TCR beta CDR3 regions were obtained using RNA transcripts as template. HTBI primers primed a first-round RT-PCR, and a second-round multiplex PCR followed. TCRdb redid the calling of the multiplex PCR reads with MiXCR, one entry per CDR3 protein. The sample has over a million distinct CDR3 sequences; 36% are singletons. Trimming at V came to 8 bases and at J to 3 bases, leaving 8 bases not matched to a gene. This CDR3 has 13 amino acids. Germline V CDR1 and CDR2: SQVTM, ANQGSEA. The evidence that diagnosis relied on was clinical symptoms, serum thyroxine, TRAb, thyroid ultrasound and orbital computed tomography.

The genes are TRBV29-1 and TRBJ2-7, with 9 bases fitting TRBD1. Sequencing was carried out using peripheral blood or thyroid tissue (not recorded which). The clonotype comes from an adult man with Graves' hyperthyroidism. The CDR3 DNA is TGCAGCCAAGTCCGGGACAGGGTCTACGAGCAGTACTTC. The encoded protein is CSQVRDRVYEQYF.